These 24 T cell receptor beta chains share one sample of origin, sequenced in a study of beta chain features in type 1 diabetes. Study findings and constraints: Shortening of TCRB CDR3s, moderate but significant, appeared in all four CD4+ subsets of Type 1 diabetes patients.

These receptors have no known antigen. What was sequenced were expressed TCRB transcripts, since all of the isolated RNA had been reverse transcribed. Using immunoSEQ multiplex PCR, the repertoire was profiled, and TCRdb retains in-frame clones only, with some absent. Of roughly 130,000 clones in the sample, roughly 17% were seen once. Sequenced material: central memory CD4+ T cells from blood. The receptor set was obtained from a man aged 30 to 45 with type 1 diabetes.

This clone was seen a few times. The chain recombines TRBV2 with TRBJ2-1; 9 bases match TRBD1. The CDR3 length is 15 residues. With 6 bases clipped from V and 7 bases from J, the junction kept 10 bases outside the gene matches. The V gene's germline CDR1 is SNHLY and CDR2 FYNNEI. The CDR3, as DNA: TGTGCCAGCAGGGGAGGACAGGGGAACGAGAATGAGCAGTTCTTC. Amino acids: CASRGGQGNENEQFF.

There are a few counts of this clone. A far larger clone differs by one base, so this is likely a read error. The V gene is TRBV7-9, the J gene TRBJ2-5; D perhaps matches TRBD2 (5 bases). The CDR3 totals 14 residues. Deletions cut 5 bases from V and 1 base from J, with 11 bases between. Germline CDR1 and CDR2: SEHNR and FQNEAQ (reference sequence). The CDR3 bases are TGTGCCAGCAGCGTAGGCCTAGCCCAAGAGACCCAGTACTTC. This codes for CASSVGLAQETQYF.

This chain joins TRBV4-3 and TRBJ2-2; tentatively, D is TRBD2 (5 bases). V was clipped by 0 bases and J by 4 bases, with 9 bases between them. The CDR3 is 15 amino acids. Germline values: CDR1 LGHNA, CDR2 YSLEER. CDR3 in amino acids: CASSQESEGTGELFF. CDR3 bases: TGCGCCAGCAGCCAAGAAAGTGAGGGCACCGGGGAGCTGTTTTTT.

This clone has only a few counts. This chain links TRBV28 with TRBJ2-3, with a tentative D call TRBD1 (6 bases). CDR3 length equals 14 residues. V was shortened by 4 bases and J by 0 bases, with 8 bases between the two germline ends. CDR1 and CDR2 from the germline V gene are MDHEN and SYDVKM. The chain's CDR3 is CASSSTGSTDTQYF. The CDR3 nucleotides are TGTGCCAGCAGTTCCACAGGGAGCACAGATACGCAGTATTTT.

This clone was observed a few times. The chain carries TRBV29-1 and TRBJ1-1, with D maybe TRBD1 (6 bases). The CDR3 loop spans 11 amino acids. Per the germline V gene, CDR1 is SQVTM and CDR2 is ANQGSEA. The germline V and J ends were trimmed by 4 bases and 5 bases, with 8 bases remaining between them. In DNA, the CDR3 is TGCAGCGTTGGAGGGGGAACTGAAGCTTTCTTT. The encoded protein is CSVGGGTEAFF.

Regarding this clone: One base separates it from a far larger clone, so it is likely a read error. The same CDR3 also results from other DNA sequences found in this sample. CDR3: CASSLGLAGVSDTQYF. DNA of the CDR3: TGCGCCAGCAGCCTCGGACTAGCGGGGGTGTCAGATACGCAGTATTTT. The rearrangement joins TRBV4-1 to TRBJ2-3; 13 bases fit TRBD2. The V gene end was trimmed by 4 bases and the J gene end by 4 bases; junction bases not matched to a gene: 5. The CDR3 loop spans 16 amino acids. Germline V gene sequence: CDR1 MGHRA, CDR2 YSYEKL.

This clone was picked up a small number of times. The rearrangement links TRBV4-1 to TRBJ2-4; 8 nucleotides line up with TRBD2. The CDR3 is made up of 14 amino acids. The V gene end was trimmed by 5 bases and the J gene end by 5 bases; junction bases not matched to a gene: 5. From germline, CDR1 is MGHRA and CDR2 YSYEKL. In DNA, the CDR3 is TGCGCCAGCAGCAAAGCGGGGGCCCAAAACATTCAGTACTTC. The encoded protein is CASSKAGAQNIQYF.

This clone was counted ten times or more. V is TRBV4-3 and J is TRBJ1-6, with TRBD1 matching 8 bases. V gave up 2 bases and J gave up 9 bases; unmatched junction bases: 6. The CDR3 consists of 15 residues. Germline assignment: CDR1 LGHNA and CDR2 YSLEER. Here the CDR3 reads CASSQRQGMVSPLHF. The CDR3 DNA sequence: TGCGCCAGCAGCCAAAGACAGGGGATGGTTTCACCCCTCCACTTT.

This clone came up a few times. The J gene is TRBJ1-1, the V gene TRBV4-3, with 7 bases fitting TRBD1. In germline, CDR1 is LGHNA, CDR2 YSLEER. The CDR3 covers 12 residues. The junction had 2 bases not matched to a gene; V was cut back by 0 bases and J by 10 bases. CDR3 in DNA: TGCGCCAGCAGCCAAGATAGGGGGCGAGCTTTCTTT. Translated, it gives CASSQDRGRAFF.

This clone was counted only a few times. CDR3 in amino acids: CSVEDSGQPQHF. The CDR3 DNA is TGCAGCGTTGAGGACAGTGGACAGCCCCAGCATTTT. V and J are TRBV29-1 and TRBJ1-5; a weak D match, TRBD1 (6 bases). The germline gives CDR1 SQVTM, CDR2 ANQGSEA. There are 12 residues in the CDR3. Trimming cost V 3 bases and J 7 bases, with 10 bases left between them.

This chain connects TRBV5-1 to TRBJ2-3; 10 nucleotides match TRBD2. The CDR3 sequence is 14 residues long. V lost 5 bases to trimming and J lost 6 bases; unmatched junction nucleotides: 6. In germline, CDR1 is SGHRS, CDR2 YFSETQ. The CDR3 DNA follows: TGCGCCAGCAGACCGGGACTAGCGACCGATACGCAGTATTTT. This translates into CASRPGLATDTQYF.

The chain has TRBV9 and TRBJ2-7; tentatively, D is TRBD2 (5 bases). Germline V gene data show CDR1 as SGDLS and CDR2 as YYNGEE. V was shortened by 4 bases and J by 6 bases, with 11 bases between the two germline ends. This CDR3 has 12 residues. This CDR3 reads CASSPSEGEQYF. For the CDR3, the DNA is TGTGCCAGCAGCCCCTCTGAGGGCGAGCAGTACTTC.

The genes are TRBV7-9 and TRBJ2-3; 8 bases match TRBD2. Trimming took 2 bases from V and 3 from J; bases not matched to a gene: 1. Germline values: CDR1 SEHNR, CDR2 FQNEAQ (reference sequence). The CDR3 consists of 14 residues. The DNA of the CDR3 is TGTGCCAGCAGCTTAATAGCGGGGACAGATACGCAGTATTTT. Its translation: CASSLIAGTDTQYF.

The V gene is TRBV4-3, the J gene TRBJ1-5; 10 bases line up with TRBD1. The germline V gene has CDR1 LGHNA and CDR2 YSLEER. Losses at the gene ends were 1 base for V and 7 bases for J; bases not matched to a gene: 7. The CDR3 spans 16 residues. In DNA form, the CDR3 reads TGCGCCAGCAGCCAAGGGAGGGACAGGGGTGGACAGCCCCAGCATTTT. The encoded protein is CASSQGRDRGGQPQHF.

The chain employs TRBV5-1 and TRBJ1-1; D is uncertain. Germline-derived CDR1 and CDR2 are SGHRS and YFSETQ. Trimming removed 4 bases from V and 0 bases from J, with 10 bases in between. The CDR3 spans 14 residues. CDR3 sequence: CASSGLAMNTEAFF. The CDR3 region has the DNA TGCGCCAGCAGCGGACTTGCAATGAACACTGAAGCTTTCTTT.

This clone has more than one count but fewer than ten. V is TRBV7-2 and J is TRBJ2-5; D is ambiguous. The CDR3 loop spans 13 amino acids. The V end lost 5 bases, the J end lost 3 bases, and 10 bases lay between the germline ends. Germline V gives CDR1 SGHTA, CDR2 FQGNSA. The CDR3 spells CASSHGFKETQYF. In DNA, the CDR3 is TGTGCCAGCAGCCACGGGTTTAAAGAGACCCAGTACTTC.

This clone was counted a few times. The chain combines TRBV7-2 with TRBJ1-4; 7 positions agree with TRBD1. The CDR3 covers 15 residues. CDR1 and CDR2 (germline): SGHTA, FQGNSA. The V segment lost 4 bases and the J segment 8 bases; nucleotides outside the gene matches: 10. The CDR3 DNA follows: TGTGCCAGCAGCTCCTGGACAGGCAGCGCCGAAAAACTGTTTTTT. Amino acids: CASSSWTGSAEKLFF.

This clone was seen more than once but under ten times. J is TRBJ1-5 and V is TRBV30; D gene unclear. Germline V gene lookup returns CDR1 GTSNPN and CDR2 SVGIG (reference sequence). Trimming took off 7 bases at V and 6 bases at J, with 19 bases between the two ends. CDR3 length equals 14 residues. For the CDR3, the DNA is TGTGCCTATTCATCGCTGGGGTCAACTCAGCCCCAGCATTTT. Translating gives CAYSSLGSTQPQHF. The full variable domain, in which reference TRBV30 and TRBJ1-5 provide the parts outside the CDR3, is SQTIHQWPATLVQPVGSPLSLECTVEGTSNPNLYWYRQAAGRGLQLLFYSVGIGQISSEVPQNLSASRPQDRQFILSSKKLLLSDSGFYLCAYSSLGSTQPQHFGDGTRLSIL.

The CDR3 region is CASSSRALKETQYF. The CDR3 DNA follows: TGTGCCAGCAGCTCCAGGGCCCTGAAAGAGACCCAGTACTTC. The V call is TRBV11-2, the J call TRBJ2-5, with TRBD1 as a possible D gene (5 bases). The V end lost 4 bases, the J end lost 3 bases, and 12 bases lay between the germline ends. In germline, CDR1 is SGHAT, CDR2 FQNNGV. The CDR3 has 14 amino acids.

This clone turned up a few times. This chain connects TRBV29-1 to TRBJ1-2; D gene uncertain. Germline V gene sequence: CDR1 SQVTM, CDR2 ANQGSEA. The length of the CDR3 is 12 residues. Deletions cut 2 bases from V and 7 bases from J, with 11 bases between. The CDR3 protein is CSVESPSRGYTF. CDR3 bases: TGCAGCGTTGAAAGTCCGAGTCGTGGCTACACCTTC.

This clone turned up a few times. The CDR3 DNA is TGTGCCAGCAGCGGATTAGGAGATACGCAGTATTTT. This encodes CASSGLGDTQYF. This chain joins TRBV5-5 and TRBJ2-3; D gene ambiguous. The CDR3 has 12 amino acids. V was shortened by 4 bases and J by 5 bases, with 8 bases between the two germline ends. CDR1 is SGHKS and CDR2 is YYEKEE in the germline V gene (reference sequence).

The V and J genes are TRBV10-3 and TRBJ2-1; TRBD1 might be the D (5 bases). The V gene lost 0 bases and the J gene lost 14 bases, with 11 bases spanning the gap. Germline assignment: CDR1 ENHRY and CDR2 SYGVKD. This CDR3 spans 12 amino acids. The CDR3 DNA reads TGTGCCATCAGTGAGTCGCAGGGCGAAGAGTTCTTC. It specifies CAISESQGEEFF.

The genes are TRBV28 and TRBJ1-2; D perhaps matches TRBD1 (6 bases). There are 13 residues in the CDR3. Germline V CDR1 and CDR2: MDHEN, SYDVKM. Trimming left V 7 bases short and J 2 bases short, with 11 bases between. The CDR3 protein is CASKLDSNYGYTF. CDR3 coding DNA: TGTGCCAGCAAGCTGGACAGCAACTATGGCTACACCTTC.

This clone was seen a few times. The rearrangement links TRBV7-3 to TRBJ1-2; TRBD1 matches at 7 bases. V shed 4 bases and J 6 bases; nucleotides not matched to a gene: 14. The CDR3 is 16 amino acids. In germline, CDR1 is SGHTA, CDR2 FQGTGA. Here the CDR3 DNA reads TGTGCCAGCAGCTCCGGACAGGCATACGAACCAAATGGCTACACCTTC. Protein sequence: CASSSGQAYEPNGYTF. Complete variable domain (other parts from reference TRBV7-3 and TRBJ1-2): GAGVSQTPSNKVTEKGKYVELRCDPISGHTALYWYRQSLGQGPEFLIYFQGTGAADDSGLPNDRFFAVRPEGSVSTLKIQRTERGDSAVYLCASSSGQAYEPNGYTFGSGTRLTVV.